This is a list of T cell receptor beta chains from one sample in a study of patients and donors after allogeneic stem cell transplantation. TCRdb itself ran the RT-PCR reads through MiXCR, one entry per CDR3 protein. The table has about 230,000 distinct CDR3 sequences, roughly 15% seen once. What was sequenced was blood, either unsorted or a sorted T cell fraction (not recorded which). These receptor sequences come from a human donor who was either an allogeneic HSCT recipient or a stem cell or donor lymphocyte infusion donor (not recorded which). It is not recorded whose cells these are; they may come from a transplant donor. Each CDR3 is given with its conserved first and last residue. A D gene is named only where the DNA matches it firmly. Size tells how often a clone was seen (once, few, many) or the class of an expanded clone, and some rows leave it out.

>TRBD1|many|TRBJ2-5|TRBV20-1
CSANTGTASETQYF
TGCAGTGCTAATACTGGGACAGCATCCGAGACCCAGTACTTC
>-|few|TRBJ2-5|TRBV6-2/TRBV6-3
CASTRPVRYTTGTQYF
TGTGCCAGCACCCGACCCGTTCGGTACACAACGGGGACCCAGTACTTC
>TRBD1|-|TRBJ1-5|TRBV28
CASSRTGPYQPQHF
TGTGCCAGCAGTCGGACAGGGCCATATCAGCCCCAGCATTTT
>TRBD2|few|TRBJ2-2|TRBV19
CASSPLAGSADTGELFF
TGTGCCAGTAGTCCATTAGCGGGATCAGCGGACACCGGGGAGCTGTTTTTT
>TRBD2|many|TRBJ2-1|TRBV5-1
CASSLGLAGSSSYNEQFF
TGCGCCAGCAGCCTGGGGTTAGCGGGGTCTAGCTCCTACAATGAGCAGTTCTTC
>-|-|TRBJ1-3|TRBV18
CASSQGTARSGNTIYF
TGTGCCAGCTCACAAGGGACGGCACGCTCTGGAAACACCATATATTTT
>-|-|TRBJ2-5|TRBV29-1
CSLVGTIQETQYF
TGCAGCCTCGTGGGAACTATCCAAGAGACCCAGTACTTC
>-|many|TRBJ2-5|TRBV5-5
CASRHGGGLGETQYF
TGTGCCAGCAGGCACGGTGGGGGGCTGGGAGAGACCCAGTACTTC
>-|few|TRBJ2-4|TRBV7-8
CASSSYSSIQYF
TGTGCCAGCAGCTCCTACTCTAGCATTCAGTACTTC
>-|-|TRBJ2-7|TRBV6-2/TRBV6-3
CASSYPGVLSYEQYF
TGTGCCAGCAGTTATCCCGGTGTGCTCTCCTACGAGCAGTACTTC
>TRBD1|-|TRBJ1-2|TRBV12-5
CASGDRGRDYTF
TGTGCTAGTGGGGACAGGGGTAGAGACTACACCTTC
>TRBD2|many|TRBJ2-1|TRBV11-2
CASSSGTSGGAWYNEQFF
TGTGCCAGCAGCTCCGGGACTAGCGGGGGGGCATGGTACAATGAGCAGTTCTTC
>TRBD1|few|TRBJ1-1|TRBV5-1
CASVKTGASTEAFF
TGCGCCAGCGTAAAGACAGGGGCGTCCACTGAAGCTTTCTTT
>-|-|TRBJ2-1|TRBV19
CASSVRGPGADIYNEQFF
TGTGCCAGTAGCGTGAGGGGCCCGGGGGCCGATATTTACAATGAGCAGTTCTTC
>-|-|TRBJ2-5|TRBV6-1
CASSERAGSSSQETQYF
TGTGCCAGCAGTGAGCGGGCGGGAAGTTCTTCCCAAGAGACCCAGTACTTC
>-|-|TRBJ1-2|TRBV4-2
CASSQEGSQPLPSRSGYTF
TGTGCCAGCAGCCAAGAGGGTTCACAGCCCCTTCCTTCGCGATCTGGCTACACCTTC
>-|-|TRBJ1-1|TRBV12-3/TRBV12-4
CASSFAGAGVTEAFF
TGTGCCAGCAGTTTTGCGGGGGCAGGAGTCACTGAAGCTTTCTTT
>-|-|TRBJ1-1|TRBV30
CAWSPSGELWSTEAFF
TGTGCCTGGAGTCCCTCCGGGGAGTTATGGAGCACTGAAGCTTTCTTT
>-|many|TRBJ1-5|TRBV7-2
CASSLRRNQPQHF
TGTGCCAGCAGCTTAAGACGCAATCAGCCCCAGCATTTT
>-|many|TRBJ2-7|TRBV7-9
CASGRDAYEQYF
TGTGCCAGCGGGCGGGACGCCTACGAGCAGTACTTC
>-|many|TRBJ1-2|TRBV2
CASSENLAGSSGYTF
TGTGCCAGCAGTGAAAATCTGGCCGGATCCTCTGGCTACACCTTC
>-|-|TRBJ1-1|TRBV27
CASSLSRAGSTEAFF
TGTGCCAGCAGTTTATCGCGGGCCGGCAGCACTGAAGCTTTCTTT
>-|many|TRBJ2-4|TRBV5-4
CASSLDLLAKNIQYF
TGTGCCAGCAGCTTGGATCTTCTAGCCAAAAACATTCAGTACTTC
>-|many|TRBJ2-3|TRBV5-1
CASSLAGGKDTQYF
TGCGCCAGCAGCTTGGCAGGGGGGAAGGATACGCAGTATTTT
>-|few|TRBJ1-5|TRBV15
CATSRDHSNQPQHF
TGTGCCACCAGCAGAGATCATAGCAATCAGCCCCAGCATTTT
>-|-|TRBJ1-2|TRBV5-1
CASSRQWVTDGYTF
TGCGCCAGCAGCCGCCAGTGGGTCACGGACGGCTACACCTTC
>TRBD2|many|TRBJ2-7|TRBV5-1
CASSLVGGSGYEQYF
TGCGCCAGCAGCTTGGTGGGCGGGAGTGGTTACGAGCAGTACTTC
>-|-|TRBJ2-3|TRBV12-3/TRBV12-4
CASSLRSSTDTQYF
TGTGCCAGCAGTTTAAGGTCTAGCACAGATACGCAGTATTTT
>TRBD2|few|TRBJ2-7|TRBV7-3
CASSLGAGEGYEQYF
TGTGCCAGCAGCTTAGGAGCGGGAGAGGGGTACGAGCAGTACTTC
>TRBD2|many|TRBJ2-1|TRBV30
CAWRAGDYNEQFF
TGTGCCTGGAGAGCGGGAGACTACAATGAGCAGTTCTTC
>-|-|TRBJ2-1|TRBV5-6
CASSLVGGSEQFF
TGTGCCAGCAGCTTGGTAGGGGGGAGTGAGCAGTTCTTC
>-|few|TRBJ2-7|TRBV19
CASSTNSGMREQYF
TGTGCCAGTAGTACCAATAGCGGTATGAGAGAGCAGTACTTC
>-|many|TRBJ2-5|TRBV7-8
CASALGSQETQYF
TGTGCCAGCGCGTTGGGGTCACAAGAGACCCAGTACTTC
>-|-|TRBJ1-2|TRBV19
CASSRAAGAYGYTF
TGTGCCAGTAGTAGAGCCGCAGGGGCCTATGGCTACACCTTC
>-|-|TRBJ1-2|TRBV25-1
CASSEWDNNYGYTF
TGTGCCAGCAGTGAATGGGACAATAACTATGGCTACACCTTC
>-|-|TRBJ2-2|TRBV7-2
CASSLDWGSGELFF
TGTGCCAGCAGCTTAGACTGGGGGTCCGGGGAGCTGTTTTTT
>-|-|TRBJ1-2|TRBV4-3
CASSPVGDNYGYTF
TGCGCCAGCAGCCCCGTGGGGGATAACTATGGCTACACCTTC
>TRBD2|few|TRBJ2-3|TRBV20-1
CSASVSGDLLDTQYF
TGCAGTGCTAGTGTAAGCGGGGACCTCCTAGATACGCAGTATTTT
>TRBD2|-|TRBJ2-5|TRBV7-6
CASGTSGALETQYF
TGTGCCAGCGGGACTAGCGGGGCCTTGGAGACCCAGTACTTC
>-|many|TRBJ2-3|TRBV5-5
CASSLAGIGTDTQYF
TGTGCCAGCAGCTTGGCTGGGATTGGCACAGATACGCAGTATTTT
>TRBD2|-|TRBJ2-5|TRBV5-5
CASSSLAGRGQETQYF
TGTGCCAGCAGCTCCCTAGCGGGAAGGGGGCAAGAGACCCAGTACTTC
>TRBD2|-|TRBJ2-7|TRBV20-1
CSALGLGYSYEQYF
TGCAGTGCTTTAGGACTAGGTTACTCCTACGAGCAGTACTTC
>-|many|TRBJ1-1|TRBV27
CASSRAMGLTEAFF
TGTGCCAGCAGTCGGGCTATGGGTTTGACTGAAGCTTTCTTT
>-|-|TRBJ2-5|TRBV21-1
CASSKSILAGGMVKTQYF
TGTGCCAGCAGCAAATCGATCCTAGCGGGGGGGATGGTGAAGACCCAGTACTTC
>TRBD1|few|TRBJ1-1|TRBV29-1
CSVAQGDTEAFF
TGCAGCGTTGCACAGGGGGACACTGAAGCTTTCTTT
>TRBD2|few|TRBJ2-1|TRBV11-3
CASSLDGASGDNEQFF
TGTGCCAGCAGCTTAGATGGCGCTAGCGGAGACAATGAGCAGTTCTTC
>TRBD2|few|TRBJ2-5|TRBV5-6
CASSLVSSGGETQYF
TGTGCCAGCAGCTTGGTGTCTAGCGGGGGGGAGACCCAGTACTTC
>-|many|TRBJ2-2|TRBV29-1
CSVEEAVTGELFF
TGCAGCGTTGAAGAGGCTGTAACCGGGGAGCTGTTTTTT
>TRBD2|-|TRBJ2-3|TRBV6-1
CASSGGRADTQYF
TGTGCCAGCTCGGGAGGGAGGGCAGATACGCAGTATTTT
>-|-|TRBJ2-2|TRBV15
CATSRDRVQGATGELFF
TGTGCCACCAGCAGAGATCGGGTACAGGGTGCCACCGGGGAGCTGTTTTTT
>TRBD1|many|TRBJ1-5|TRBV16
CASSPAGGSNQPQHF
TGTGCCAGCAGCCCGGCAGGGGGTAGCAATCAGCCCCAGCATTTT
>TRBD2|-|TRBJ2-7|TRBV6-1
CASSAAGGTYEQYF
TGTGCCAGCAGTGCAGCGGGAGGGACCTACGAGCAGTACTTC